A selection of T cell receptor beta chains follows, all from one sample in a study of siplizumab effects on memory and regulatory T cells. Method: immunoSEQ multiplex PCR; TCRdb's copy keeps in-frame clones and lacks some. The data contain approximately 120,000 clones, just over 90% of them seen just once; the ten biggest clones take up 0.16%. The source material was non-Treg CD4+ T cells sorted from blood. The receptors stem from a human donor in good health. The CDR3 runs from the conserved cysteine through the conserved F or W. Fields, in order: V gene, D gene, J gene, clone size, CDR3 protein, CDR3 DNA. A D gene is named only where the DNA matches it firmly. Some rows have no size entry. The others give once, few or many, or a class for an expanded clone.

>TRBV19|-|TRBJ2-1|-
CASSLWAEEDEQFF
TGTGCCAGTAGTCTCTGGGCGGAGGAGGATGAGCAGTTCTTC
>TRBV5-1|TRBD2|TRBJ2-5|-
CASSLGLAGGLGETQYF
TGCGCCAGCAGCCTGGGACTAGCGGGGGGGCTGGGAGAGACCCAGTACTTC
>TRBV19|TRBD2|TRBJ2-7|-
CASSRGGVHEQYF
TGTGCCAGTAGTAGGGGAGGGGTCCACGAGCAGTACTTC
>TRBV28|-|TRBJ1-2|-
CASHPAGYEGYTF
TGTGCCAGCCACCCTGCAGGGTACGAGGGCTACACCTTC
>TRBV2|-|TRBJ2-2|-
CATRGPAGVADLNTGELFF
TGTGCCACCAGGGGTCCCGCAGGGGTGGCCGACCTGAACACCGGGGAGCTGTTTTTT
>TRBV9|TRBD1|TRBJ2-7|-
CASSVSQGQGPEEQYF
TGTGCCAGCAGCGTCAGTCAGGGACAGGGCCCAGAGGAGCAGTACTTC
>TRBV7-3|-|TRBJ2-3|-
CASSLTPTGLLTDTQYF
TGTGCCAGCAGCTTAACGCCGACAGGACTCCTCACAGATACGCAGTATTTT
>TRBV5-4|-|TRBJ2-7|-
CASRGFGGPYEQYF
TGTGCCAGCAGGGGGTTTGGGGGGCCCTACGAGCAGTACTTC
>TRBV5-5|TRBD1|TRBJ2-5|once
CASSFTGGETQYF
TGTGCCAGCAGCTTTACAGGGGGAGAGACCCAGTACTTC
>TRBV19|-|TRBJ1-1|-
CASNYGFMNTEAFF
TGTGCCAGTAATTACGGATTCATGAACACTGAAGCTTTCTTT
>TRBV11-3|-|TRBJ1-1|-
CASSPKGGTEAFF
TGTGCCAGCAGCCCCAAGGGGGGCACTGAAGCTTTCTTT
>TRBV6-5|TRBD1|TRBJ2-2|-
CASRSGTGGTGELFF
TGTGCCAGCAGATCCGGGACAGGGGGCACCGGGGAGCTGTTTTTT
>TRBV15|-|TRBJ1-6|-
CATSRVNSPLHF
TGTGCCACCAGCAGAGTTAATTCACCCCTCCACTTT
>TRBV6-5|TRBD1|TRBJ1-1|-
CASKIAGQVNTEAFF
TGTGCCAGCAAAATAGCGGGACAGGTGAACACTGAAGCTTTCTTT
>TRBV28|TRBD1|TRBJ1-5|-
CASSPQGGSGLNQPQHF
TGTGCCAGCAGTCCCCAGGGGGGTTCAGGGTTGAATCAGCCCCAGCATTTT
>TRBV7-8|-|TRBJ2-7|-
CASSRLPASYEQYF
TGTGCCAGCAGCAGACTCCCCGCATCCTACGAGCAGTACTTC
>TRBV7-2|-|TRBJ2-7|-
CASSPRFSEQYF
TGTGCCAGCAGCCCCCGGTTTAGCGAGCAGTACTTC
>TRBV5-1|TRBD2|TRBJ2-7|-
CASSFTSGGAYEQYF
TGCGCCAGCAGCTTCACTAGCGGGGGGGCCTACGAGCAGTACTTC
>TRBV7-6|-|TRBJ2-2|-
CASSLSPQGITGELFF
TGTGCCAGCAGCTTAAGTCCGCAGGGGATCACCGGGGAGCTGTTTTTT
>TRBV7-9|-|TRBJ1-2|-
CASSLARDSYGYTF
TGTGCCAGCAGCTTAGCGCGAGACAGTTATGGCTACACCTTC
>TRBV4-3|-|TRBJ2-1|-
CASSQEGTGSVKYNEQFF
TGCGCCAGCAGCCAAGAAGGGACGGGCAGCGTCAAATACAATGAGCAGTTCTTC
>TRBV18|-|TRBJ1-6|-
CASSPLQEIYNSPLHF
TGTGCCAGCTCACCGCTTCAGGAGATCTATAATTCACCCCTCCACTTT
>TRBV25-1|-|TRBJ2-3|-
CASSPPLGLSGTDTQYF
TGTGCCAGCAGTCCGCCCCTGGGCCTATCAGGCACAGATACGCAGTATTTT
>TRBV30|-|TRBJ1-5|-
CAWSGVGQPQHF
TGTGCCTGGAGTGGGGTAGGGCAGCCCCAGCATTTT
>TRBV10-2|TRBD1|TRBJ1-4|-
CASSERGQGGEKLFF
TGCGCCAGCAGTGAGAGGGGACAGGGGGGTGAAAAACTGTTTTTT
>TRBV4-3|-|TRBJ2-1|once
CASSQELTDSNEQFF
TGCGCCAGCAGCCAAGAACTGACCGACTCCAATGAGCAGTTCTTC
>TRBV28|TRBD1|TRBJ2-5|-
CASSPLGWTGHQETQYF
TGTGCCAGCAGTCCCCTCGGATGGACAGGACACCAAGAGACCCAGTACTTC
>TRBV19|-|TRBJ2-5|-
CASTAGAQETQYF
TGTGCCAGTACCGCGGGGGCCCAAGAGACCCAGTACTTC
>TRBV5-4|TRBD2|TRBJ2-3|once
CASSLAGGRFSDTQYF
TGTGCCAGCAGCTTAGCGGGGGGGCGGTTCTCAGATACGCAGTATTTT
>TRBV2|-|TRBJ1-4|-
CASSNAMATNEKLFF
TGTGCCAGCAGTAACGCCATGGCAACTAATGAAAAACTGTTTTTT
>TRBV5-1|-|TRBJ1-1|-
CASSLGANTEAFF
TGCGCCAGCAGCTTGGGGGCGAACACTGAAGCTTTCTTT
>TRBV4-1|TRBD1|TRBJ2-2|-
CASSQLDRDTGELFF
TGCGCCAGCAGCCAATTGGACAGGGACACCGGGGAGCTGTTTTTT
>TRBV7-6|-|TRBJ2-5|-
CASSAPPTQQQETQYF
TGTGCCAGCAGCGCGCCCCCCACCCAACAGCAAGAGACCCAGTACTTC
>TRBV2|-|TRBJ1-2|-
CASRDNIYGYTF
TGTGCCAGCAGGGACAACATCTATGGCTACACCTTC
>TRBV14|-|TRBJ1-2|-
CASSQGGGYGYTF
TGTGCCAGCAGCCAAGGAGGGGGCTATGGCTACACCTTC
>TRBV2|-|TRBJ1-5|-
CASSRTGGNQPQHF
TGTGCCAGCAGTAGGACGGGGGGAAATCAGCCCCAGCATTTT
>TRBV28|-|TRBJ1-2|-
CASSSDPYGYTF
TGTGCCAGCAGTTCGGACCCTTATGGCTACACCTTC
>TRBV7-3|TRBD1|TRBJ2-5|-
CASSLDVRQGQSVETQYF
TGTGCCAGCAGTCTCGACGTAAGACAGGGTCAATCGGTTGAGACCCAGTACTTC
>TRBV7-2|TRBD1|TRBJ1-1|-
CASSGGQRTEAFF
TGTGCCAGCAGCGGGGGACAGAGGACTGAAGCTTTCTTT
>TRBV2|-|TRBJ1-1|once
CASIFRAMNTEAFF
TGTGCCAGCATTTTTAGGGCCATGAACACTGAAGCTTTCTTT
>TRBV19|-|TRBJ2-5|-
CASSLVGQETQYF
TGTGCCAGTAGTCTTGTAGGGCAAGAGACCCAGTACTTC
>TRBV10-2|-|TRBJ1-4|-
CASSPRVSTNEKLFF
TGCGCCAGCAGCCCACGGGTTTCAACTAATGAAAAACTGTTTTTT
>TRBV5-1|-|TRBJ2-7|-
CASSLVDGIFSDEQYF
TGCGCCAGCAGCTTGGTGGACGGTATTTTTTCGGACGAGCAGTACTTC
>TRBV5-1|-|TRBJ1-6|few
CASPRVNSPLHF
TGCGCCAGCCCCCGGGTAAATTCACCCCTCCACTTT
>TRBV5-1|TRBD2|TRBJ2-3|-
CASSLVAGEGTDTQYF
TGCGCCAGCAGCTTGGTCGCGGGGGAGGGCACAGATACGCAGTATTTT
>TRBV21-1|-|TRBJ1-2|-
CASSSPRSAYGYTF
TGTGCCAGCAGCTCCCCCCGATCTGCGTATGGCTACACCTTC
>TRBV9|-|TRBJ1-3|-
CASSVRSGNTIYF
TGTGCCAGCAGCGTAAGGTCGGGAAACACCATATATTTT
>TRBV10-1|TRBD1|TRBJ2-1|-
CASSPKGQYYSYNEQFF
TGCGCCAGCAGCCCCAAGGGACAGTACTACTCCTACAATGAGCAGTTCTTC
>TRBV5-1|-|TRBJ1-6|once
CASKGISSDNSPLHF
TGCGCCAGCAAGGGGATATCATCAGATAATTCACCCCTCCACTTT
>TRBV6-6|-|TRBJ1-2|-
CASSSDTRAYGYTF
TGTGCCAGCAGTTCTGATACGAGGGCCTATGGCTACACCTTC
>TRBV14|-|TRBJ2-2|-
CASSQVTGELFF
TGTGCCAGCAGCCAAGTGACCGGGGAGCTGTTTTTT
>TRBV11-3|-|TRBJ1-1|-
CASSLQGKNTEAFF
TGTGCCAGCAGCTTACAGGGGAAGAACACTGAAGCTTTCTTT